What follows describes a single T cell receptor (beta chain). Its antigen is currently not known. No base quality values were provided; no much bigger clone lies one nucleotide off. For TCR beta library preparation, roughly 2.2 micrograms of genomic DNA was extracted from cryopreserved PBMCs. Longitudinal blood samples from CLL patients receiving ibrutinib monotherapy were subjected to high-throughput TCR beta sequencing. The patients took part in an open-label, single-center phase 2 trial of ibrutinib monotherapy. This specimen comes from a study of cytotoxic CD8 clonotypes in ibrutinib-treated CLL (dated by TCRdb to about 2021). General notes on the study: The cohort had 11 relapsed/refractory and 15 treatment-naive patients; under 18 were IGHV unmutated. Of the 86 people in the trial, around 26 had longitudinal samples available. Response samples were obtained after a median of roughly 13 months of treatment, with a range of roughly 6 to 40 months. Responses were partial in roughly 24 patients and complete in 2; after median approximately 67 months follow-up, roughly 14 stayed in remission and about twelve progressed. Cryopreserved peripheral blood mononuclear cells were collected at three points: before therapy, at response, and at either sustained remission or disease progression. On average, each sample had roughly 230,000 productive templates and more than 85,000 productive rearrangements. Results the study describes overall, beyond this receptor: At baseline, clonality was higher than in age-matched healthy donors and showed a strong correlation with circulating CD8+ T-cell counts. Lymph node repertoires were not examined, and the timing of sampling was not matched between patients in sustained remission and those whose disease progressed. Public clonotypes were rare and either contracted or stayed stable during treatment, and the rise in clonality at ibrutinib response reflected the expansion of private clonotypes. At ibrutinib response clonality went up, during sustained remission it held steady, and at progression it dropped back toward baseline.

A MiSeq instrument was used for deep resolution sequencing, which targeted depths ranging from 1 in 1 million up to 1 in 200,000 T cells, with coverage averaging 10x for each clonotype. The immunoSEQ hsTCRB Kit was used to generate the TCR beta libraries. In the original analysis: The data were analyzed with ImmunoSEQ Analyzer and ImmunoSEQ Data Assistant, and V, D and J gene assignments followed IMGT definitions. Clonality was computed as one minus normalized Shannon entropy of productive rearrangement frequencies, ranging from 0 to 1. Only overrepresented clonotypes making up at least 0.05% of each patient's repertoire were included in the public clonotype analysis. Approximately 14 age-matched healthy donor repertoires from immuneACCESS served as clonality controls. TCRdb provides this immuneACCESS table in a form limited to in-frame rearrangements. Some clones are lacking; in checked studies, under half of them reflect an unresolved V gene, and why the rest are absent is not known. The DNA was the basis for D and trimming; V, J and clone size are from that table. The sample table holds about 18,000 clones, of which about 81% were seen once. The ten largest clones represent approximately 15% of the sample.

Trimming takes 4 bases from V and 4 bases from J, and the germline ends sit 11 bases apart. Taken from the germline V gene, the CDR1 and CDR2 loops are SGHRS and YFSETQ. From the cysteine through the phenylalanine, the CDR3 covers 14 amino acids. Only the CDR3 DNA is retained, 42 bases long and in frame from the first base. The origin of this receptor is a human donor with chronic lymphocytic leukemia. The chain couples TRBV5-1 to TRBJ2-2; no D gene can be assigned with confidence. The sample consisted of PBMCs, taken before ibrutinib treatment. The nucleotide sequence reads as follows: TGCGCCAGCAGCGAGACTTACTCCACCGGGGAGCTGTTTTTT. Its coded protein is CASSETYSTGELFF.